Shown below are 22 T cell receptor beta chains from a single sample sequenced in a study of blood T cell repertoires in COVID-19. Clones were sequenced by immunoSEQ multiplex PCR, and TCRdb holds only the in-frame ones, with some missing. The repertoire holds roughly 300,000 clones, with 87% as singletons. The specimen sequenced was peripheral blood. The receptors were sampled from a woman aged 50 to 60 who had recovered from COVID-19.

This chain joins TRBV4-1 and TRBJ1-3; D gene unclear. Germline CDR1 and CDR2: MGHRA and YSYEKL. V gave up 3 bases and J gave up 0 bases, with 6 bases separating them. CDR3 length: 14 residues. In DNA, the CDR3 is TGCGCCAGCAGCCAGCCAGGCTCTGGAAACACCATATATTTT. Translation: CASSQPGSGNTIYF.

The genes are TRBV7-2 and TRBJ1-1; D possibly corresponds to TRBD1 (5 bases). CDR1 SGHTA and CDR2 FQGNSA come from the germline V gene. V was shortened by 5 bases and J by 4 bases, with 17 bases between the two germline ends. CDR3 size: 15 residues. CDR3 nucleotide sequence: TGTGCCAGCAGCCGCACAGGACAAATATCCACTGAAGCTTTCTTT. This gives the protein CASSRTGQISTEAFF.

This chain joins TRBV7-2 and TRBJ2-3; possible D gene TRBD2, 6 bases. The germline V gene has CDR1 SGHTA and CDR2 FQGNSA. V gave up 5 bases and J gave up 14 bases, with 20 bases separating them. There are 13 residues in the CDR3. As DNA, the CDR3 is TGTGCCAGCAGCCAGGCTAGCGAACTAAGCCCGTATTTT. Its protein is CASSQASELSPYF.

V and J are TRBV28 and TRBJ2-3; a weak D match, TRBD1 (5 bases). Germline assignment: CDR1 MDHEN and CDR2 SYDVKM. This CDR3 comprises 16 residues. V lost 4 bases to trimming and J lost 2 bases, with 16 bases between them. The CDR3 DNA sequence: TGTGCCAGCAGTTCGCCCGCCAGGGATCTCACAGATACGCAGTATTTT. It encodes CASSSPARDLTDTQYF.

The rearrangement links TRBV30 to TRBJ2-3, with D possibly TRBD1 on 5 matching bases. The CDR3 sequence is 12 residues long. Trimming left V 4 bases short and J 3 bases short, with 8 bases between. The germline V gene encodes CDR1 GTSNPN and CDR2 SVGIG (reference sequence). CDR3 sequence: CAWNAGTDTQYF. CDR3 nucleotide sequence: TGTGCCTGGAACGCAGGGACAGATACGCAGTATTTT.

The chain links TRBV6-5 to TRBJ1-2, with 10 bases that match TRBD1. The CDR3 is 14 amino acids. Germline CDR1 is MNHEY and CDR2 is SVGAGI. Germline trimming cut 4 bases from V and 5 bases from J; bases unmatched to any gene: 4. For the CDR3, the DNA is TGTGCCAGCAGTTGGACAGGGGGACAATATGGCTACACCTTC. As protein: CASSWTGGQYGYTF.

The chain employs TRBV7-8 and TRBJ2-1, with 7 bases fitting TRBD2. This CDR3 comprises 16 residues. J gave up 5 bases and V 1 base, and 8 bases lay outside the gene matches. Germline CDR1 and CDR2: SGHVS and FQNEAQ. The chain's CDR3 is CASSLVGGSGDNEQFF. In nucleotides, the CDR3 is TGTGCCAGCAGCTTAGTCGGCGGGAGTGGCGACAATGAGCAGTTCTTC.

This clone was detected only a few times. CDR3 region: CAIGQGHQPQHF. The CDR3 DNA reads as TGTGCCATCGGACAGGGGCATCAGCCCCAGCATTTT. The chain joins TRBV19 to TRBJ1-5; 9 bases align to TRBD1. Germline V gives CDR1 LNHDA, CDR2 SQIVND (reference sequence). The length of the CDR3 is 12 residues. V shed 10 bases and J 5 bases; nucleotides not matched to a gene: 3.

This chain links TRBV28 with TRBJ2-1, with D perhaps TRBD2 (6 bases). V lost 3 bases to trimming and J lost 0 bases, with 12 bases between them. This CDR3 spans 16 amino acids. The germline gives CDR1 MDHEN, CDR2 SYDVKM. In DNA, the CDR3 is TGTGCCAGCAGTTTCGGGGGTCAGGGCTCCTACAATGAGCAGTTCTTC. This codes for CASSFGGQGSYNEQFF.

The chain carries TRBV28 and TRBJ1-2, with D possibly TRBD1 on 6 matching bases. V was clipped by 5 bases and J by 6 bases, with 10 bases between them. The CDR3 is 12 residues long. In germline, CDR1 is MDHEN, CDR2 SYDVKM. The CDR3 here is CASSLYRDGYTF. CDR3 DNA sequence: TGTGCCAGCAGTCTTTACAGGGATGGCTACACCTTC.

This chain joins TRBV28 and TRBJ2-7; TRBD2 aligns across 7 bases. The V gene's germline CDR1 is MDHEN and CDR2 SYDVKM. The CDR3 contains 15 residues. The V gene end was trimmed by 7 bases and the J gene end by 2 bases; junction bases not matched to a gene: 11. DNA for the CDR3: TGTGCCAGCACCATAGCGGGCCAACCCACCTACGAGCAGTACTTC. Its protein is CASTIAGQPTYEQYF. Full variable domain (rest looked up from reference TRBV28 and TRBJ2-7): DVKVTQSSRYLVKRTGEKVFLECVQDMDHENMFWYRQDPGLGLRLIYFSYDVKMKEKGDIPEGYSVSREKKERFSLILESASTNQTSMYLCASTIAGQPTYEQYFGPGTRLTVT.

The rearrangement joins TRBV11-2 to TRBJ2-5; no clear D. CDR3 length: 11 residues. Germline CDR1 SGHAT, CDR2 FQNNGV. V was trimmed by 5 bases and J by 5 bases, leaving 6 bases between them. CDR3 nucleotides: TGTGCCAGCAGCAAAAGCGAGACCCAGTACTTC. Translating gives CASSKSETQYF.

CDR3 coding DNA: TGCGCCAGCAGCCATGGTCGGGCCTACGAGCAGTACTTC. Protein sequence: CASSHGRAYEQYF. This chain connects TRBV4-1 to TRBJ2-7; D not certain. Germline V CDR1 and CDR2: MGHRA, YSYEKL. The CDR3 totals 13 residues. V lost 3 bases to trimming and J lost 2 bases, with 8 bases between them.

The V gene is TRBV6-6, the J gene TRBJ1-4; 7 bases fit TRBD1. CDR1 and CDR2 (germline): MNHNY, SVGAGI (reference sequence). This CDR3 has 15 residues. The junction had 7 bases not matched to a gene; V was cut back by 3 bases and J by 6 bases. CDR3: CASSYLGGADEKLFF. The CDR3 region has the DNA TGTGCCAGCAGTTATTTAGGGGGCGCGGATGAAAAACTGTTTTTT.

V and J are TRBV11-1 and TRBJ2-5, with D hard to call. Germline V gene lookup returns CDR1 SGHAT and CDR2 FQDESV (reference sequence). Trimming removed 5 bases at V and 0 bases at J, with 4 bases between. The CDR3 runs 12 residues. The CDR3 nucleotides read TGTGCCAGCAGCATAAACCAAGAGACCCAGTACTTC. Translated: CASSINQETQYF.

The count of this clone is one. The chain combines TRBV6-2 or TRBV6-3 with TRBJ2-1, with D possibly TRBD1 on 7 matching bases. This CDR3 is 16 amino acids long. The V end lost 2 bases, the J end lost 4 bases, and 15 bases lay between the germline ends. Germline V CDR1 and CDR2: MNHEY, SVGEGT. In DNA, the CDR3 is TGTGCCAGCAGTTACGCGGGACAGTCAACTTACAATGAGCAGTTCTTC. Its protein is CASSYAGQSTYNEQFF.

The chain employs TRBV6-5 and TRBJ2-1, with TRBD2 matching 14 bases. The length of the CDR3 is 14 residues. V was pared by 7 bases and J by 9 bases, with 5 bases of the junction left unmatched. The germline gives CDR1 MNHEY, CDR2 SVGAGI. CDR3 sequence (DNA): TGTGCCAGCATGGGGACTAGCGGGGGTAGTGAGCAGTTCTTC. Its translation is CASMGTSGGSEQFF.

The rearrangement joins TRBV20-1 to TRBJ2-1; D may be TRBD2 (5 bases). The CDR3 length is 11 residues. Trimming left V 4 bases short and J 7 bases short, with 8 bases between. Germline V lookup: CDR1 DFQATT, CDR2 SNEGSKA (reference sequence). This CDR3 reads CSATRRNEQFF. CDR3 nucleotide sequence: TGCAGTGCTACCAGGAGGAATGAGCAGTTCTTC.

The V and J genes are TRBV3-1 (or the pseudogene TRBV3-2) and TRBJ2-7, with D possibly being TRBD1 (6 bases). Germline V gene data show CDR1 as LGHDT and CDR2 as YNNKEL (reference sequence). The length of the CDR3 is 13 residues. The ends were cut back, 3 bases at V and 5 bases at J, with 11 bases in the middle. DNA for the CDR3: TGTGCCAGCAGCCATAAAACAGGGAACGAGCAGTACTTC. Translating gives CASSHKTGNEQYF.

The CDR3 coding sequence is TGTGCCAGCAGCTTAGGAAACCGACAGGGAAAGGACACCTTC. It codes for CASSLGNRQGKDTF. The chain employs TRBV7-8 and TRBJ1-2; 7 nucleotides agree with TRBD1. The CDR3 has 14 amino acids. In germline, CDR1 is SGHVS, CDR2 FQNEAQ. V lost 1 base to trimming and J lost 12 bases; unmatched junction nucleotides: 11.

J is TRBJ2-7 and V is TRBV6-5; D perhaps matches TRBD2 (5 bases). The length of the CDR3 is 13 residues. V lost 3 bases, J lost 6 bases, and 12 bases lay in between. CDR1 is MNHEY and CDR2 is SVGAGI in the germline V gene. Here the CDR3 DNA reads TGTGCCAGCAGTTATGCGGCGGGTGGCGAGCAGTACTTC. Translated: CASSYAAGGEQYF.

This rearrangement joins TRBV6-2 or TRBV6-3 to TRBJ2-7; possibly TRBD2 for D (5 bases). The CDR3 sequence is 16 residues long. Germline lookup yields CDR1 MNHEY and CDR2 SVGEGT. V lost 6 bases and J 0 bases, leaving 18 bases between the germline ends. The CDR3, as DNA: TGTGCCAGCAGCCCCATAAAGCTAGCTACCTCCTACGAGCAGTACTTC. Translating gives CASSPIKLATSYEQYF.